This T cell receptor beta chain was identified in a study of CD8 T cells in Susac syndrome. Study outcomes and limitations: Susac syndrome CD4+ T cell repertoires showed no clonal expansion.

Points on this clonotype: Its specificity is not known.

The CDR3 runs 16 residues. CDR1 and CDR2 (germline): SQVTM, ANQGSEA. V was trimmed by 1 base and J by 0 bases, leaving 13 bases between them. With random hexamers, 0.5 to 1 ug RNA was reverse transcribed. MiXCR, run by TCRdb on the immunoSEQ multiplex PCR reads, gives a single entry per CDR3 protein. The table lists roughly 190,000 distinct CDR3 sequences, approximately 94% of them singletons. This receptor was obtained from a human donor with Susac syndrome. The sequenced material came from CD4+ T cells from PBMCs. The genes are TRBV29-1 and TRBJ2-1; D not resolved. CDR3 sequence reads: CSVEGTGQSSYNEQFF. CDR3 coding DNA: TGCAGCGTTGAAGGGACGGGTCAGAGCTCCTACAATGAGCAGTTCTTC.